The 30 T cell receptor beta chains in this list originate from one sample, sequenced in a study of spatial heterogeneity in lung cancer (dated by TCRdb to 2018 to 2020). The time point label of this sample denotes: sample taken at primary tumor resection. For TCR sequencing, whole RNA was extracted from tumor and nontumor lung tissue, or from cryopreserved PBMC samples, and no cell sorting was done. The library relied on 5' RACE. Reads for this sample came from a NextSeq 500. TCRdb itself trimmed the public reads at Q25 with fastp, ran MiXCR and retained productive beta chains. One record per CDR3 amino acid sequence lists the most common genes and DNA. For this sample the table gives roughly 25,000 distinct CDR3 sequences, of which around 13% were detected only once. Around 23% of the sample lies in the top ten. Sequencing was performed on PBMCs, taken at surgery. The receptors were gathered from a female donor with early-stage non-small cell lung cancer.

A single count supports this clonotype. The CDR3 spells CASSSGQRRYGYTF. CDR3 DNA sequence: TGTGCCAGCAGTTCTGGACAGCGCCGCTATGGCTACACCTTC. The V and J genes are TRBV28 and TRBJ1-2, with D maybe TRBD1 (6 bases). CDR3 length: 14 amino acids. Between the trimmed V and J ends, which lost 4 bases and 4 bases, there was a span of 13 bases. The germline gives CDR1 MDHEN, CDR2 SYDVKM.

This clonotype has a count of ten or more. The CDR3 region has the DNA TGTGCCAGCAGCTACGCGAGCGGTAGTCAAGAGACCCAGTACTTC. Its protein is CASSYASGSQETQYF. The rearrangement uses TRBV5-6 and TRBJ2-5, with D perhaps TRBD2 (5 bases). Germline loops: CDR1 SGHDT, CDR2 YYEEEE. This CDR3 is 15 amino acids long. Deletions cut 3 bases from V and 2 bases from J, with 14 bases between.

By share of the sample, this clonotype is medium-sized. The rearrangement joins TRBV18 to TRBJ1-5; D uncertain. The germline CDR1 and CDR2 sequences are KGHSH and LQKENI. The CDR3 loop spans 14 amino acids. The V end was cut by 2 bases, the J end by 5 bases, with 10 bases between. CDR3 sequence (DNA): TGTGCCAGCTCACCAGTCAACCGCCATCAGCCCCAGCATTTT. Translated: CASSPVNRHQPQHF.

This clonotype has a count of ten or more. This chain connects TRBV12-3 or TRBV12-4 to TRBJ2-3; D ambiguous. The CDR3 length is 12 residues. The ends were cut back, 2 bases at V and 7 bases at J, with 7 bases in the middle. In DNA, the CDR3 is TGTGCCAGCAGTTTATCTTTAAATACGCAGTATTTT. This gives the protein CASSLSLNTQYF.

This clonotype was counted at least ten times. The V and J genes are TRBV2 and TRBJ2-3; TRBD1 matches 8 bases. Trimming at V came to 6 bases and at J to 1 base, leaving 9 bases not matched to a gene. This CDR3 is built from 16 residues. Germline V gene data show CDR1 as SNHLY and CDR2 as FYNNEI. The CDR3 region is CASSRQGLVGTDTQYF. The DNA of the CDR3 is TGTGCCAGCAGCCGACAGGGGCTGGTGGGCACAGATACGCAGTATTTT. Looking up the rest from reference TRBV2 and TRBJ2-3 gives the full variable domain: EPEVTQTPSHQVTQMGQEVILRCVPISNHLYFYWYRQILGQKVEFLVSFYNNEISEKSEIFDDQFSVERPDGSNFTLKIRSTKLEDSAMYFCASSRQGLVGTDTQYFGPGTRLTVL.

This clonotype was observed at least ten times. V is TRBV10-3 and J is TRBJ1-6; tentative D call: TRBD1 (5 bases). The length of the CDR3 is 17 residues. V gave up 3 bases and J gave up 5 bases, with 17 bases separating them. Germline loops: CDR1 ENHRY, CDR2 SYGVKD. CDR3 nucleotide sequence: TGTGCCATCAGTGATTCTCGGGGGACGGCAAATAATTCACCCCTCCACTTT. The encoded protein is CAISDSRGTANNSPLHF.

Ten or more counts support this clonotype. The J gene is TRBJ2-5, the V gene TRBV13, with D unresolved. This CDR3 spans 13 amino acids. CDR1 and CDR2 from the germline V gene are PRHDT and FYEKMQ (reference sequence). V was shortened by 5 bases and J by 0 bases, with 7 bases between the two germline ends. The CDR3: CASSPRHQETQYF. The CDR3 DNA is TGTGCCAGCAGCCCGCGCCACCAAGAGACCCAGTACTTC.

This clonotype was recorded at least ten times. The chain employs TRBV7-2 and TRBJ1-2, with D uncertain. The CDR3 consists of 15 residues. Trimming shortened V by 1 base and J by 4 bases, and 13 bases separated the two germline ends. From germline, CDR1 is SGHTA and CDR2 FQGNSA. The DNA for the CDR3 is TGTGCCAGCAGCTTAGGGACTGGAGACGGCTATGGCTACACCTTC. Protein product: CASSLGTGDGYGYTF.

This clonotype was observed at least ten times. This CDR3 reads CASSPMGRADYEQYF. As DNA, the CDR3 is TGTGCCAGCAGCCCTATGGGACGGGCTGACTACGAGCAGTACTTC. The chain has TRBV14 and TRBJ2-7; D is possibly TRBD1 or TRBD2 (5 bases each). This CDR3 spans 15 amino acids. Trimming removed 4 bases from V and 3 bases from J, with 16 bases in between. Germline assignment: CDR1 SGHDN and CDR2 FVKESK.

The rearrangement uses TRBV7-2 and TRBJ1-1, with D perhaps TRBD1 (6 bases). The CDR3 covers 14 residues. Germline V gene data show CDR1 as SGHTA and CDR2 as FQGNSA. The V and J ends lost 0 bases and 5 bases respectively, with 10 bases between them. The CDR3 spells CASSLATGGTEAFF. In DNA, the CDR3 is TGTGCCAGCAGCTTAGCGACAGGCGGAACTGAAGCTTTCTTT.

This clonotype was counted between two and nine times. The J gene is TRBJ2-5, the V gene TRBV11-2, with 10 bases that match TRBD1. The length of the CDR3 is 15 residues. Germline lookup yields CDR1 SGHAT and CDR2 FQNNGV. The ends lost 1 base at V and 5 bases at J; junction bases unmatched: 4. Written as DNA, the CDR3 is TGTGCCAGCAGCTTAGGCGACAGGGGGCGGGAGACCCAGTACTTC. Translated, it gives CASSLGDRGRETQYF.

The chain recombines TRBV4-3 with TRBJ2-2; D unclear. The CDR3 is made up of 15 amino acids. Germline loops: CDR1 LGHNA, CDR2 YSLEER. V gave up 0 bases and J gave up 2 bases, with 7 bases separating them. CDR3 amino acids: CASSQDRINTGELFF. CDR3 DNA: TGCGCCAGCAGCCAAGATAGGATCAACACCGGGGAGCTGTTTTTT.

This clonotype has ten or more counts. The chain uses TRBV5-1 and TRBJ1-2; TRBD1 matches 9 bases. J was trimmed by 8 bases and V by 4 bases; bases with no gene match: 12. The germline gives CDR1 SGHRS, CDR2 YFSETQ. This CDR3 spans 15 amino acids. The chain's CDR3 is CASSERTGGAEGYTF. The CDR3 coding sequence is TGCGCCAGCAGCGAGAGAACAGGGGGCGCGGAGGGCTACACCTTC.

This clonotype appeared many times. V is TRBV30 and J is TRBJ2-3; D is unclear. V lost 2 bases, J lost 4 bases, and 7 bases lay in between. Germline assignment: CDR1 GTSNPN and CDR2 SVGIG (reference sequence). The CDR3 is 12 amino acids. This chain's CDR3 is CAWSRTADTQYF. The CDR3 DNA sequence: TGTGCCTGGAGTCGGACGGCAGATACGCAGTATTTT. Supplemented by reference TRBV30 and TRBJ2-3, the full variable domain reads SQTIHQWPATLVQPVGSPLSLECTVEGTSNPNLYWYRQAAGRGLQLLFYSVGIGQISSEVPQNLSASRPQDRQFILSSKKLLLSDSGFYLCAWSRTADTQYFGPGTRLTVL.

At least ten counts were recorded for this clonotype. The chain uses TRBV27 and TRBJ1-4; D is possibly TRBD1 (6 bases). Deletions cut 5 bases from V and 0 bases from J, with 10 bases between. CDR1 is MNHEY and CDR2 is SMNVEV in the germline V gene (reference sequence). The CDR3 contains 15 residues. DNA for the CDR3: TGTGCCAGCAGTGCACAGGGATCAACTAATGAAAAACTGTTTTTT. Translated: CASSAQGSTNEKLFF.

This clonotype was seen only a few times. V and J are TRBV29-1 and TRBJ2-3, with D perhaps TRBD1 or TRBD2 (5 bases each). Germline CDR1 reads SQVTM; CDR2 reads ANQGSEA. The ends were cut back, 4 bases at V and 3 bases at J, with 14 bases in the middle. This CDR3 has 14 residues. The CDR3 spells CSVGSGGVTDTQYF. CDR3 nucleotide sequence: TGCAGCGTTGGGTCTGGGGGAGTTACAGATACGCAGTATTTT.

This clonotype was observed a single time. This chain connects TRBV6-1 to TRBJ2-3; 7 positions agree with TRBD2. This CDR3 has 15 residues. The V and J ends lost 7 bases and 1 base, in that order; junction bases with no gene match: 8. Germline values: CDR1 MNHNS, CDR2 SASEGT. DNA for the CDR3: TGTGCCAGCAACGGCGGGAGAGACGGCACAGATACGCAGTATTTT. Translating it yields CASNGGRDGTDTQYF.

This clonotype was counted many times. The chain joins TRBV20-1 to TRBJ2-5; 11 bases are a match to TRBD2. The CDR3 sequence is 14 residues long. The ends lost 5 bases at V and 4 bases at J; junction bases unmatched: 6. Germline V CDR1 and CDR2: DFQATT, SNEGSKA (reference sequence). CDR3 loop: CSAGDLAGGETQYF. The CDR3 nucleotides are TGCAGTGCTGGGGACCTAGCGGGAGGAGAGACCCAGTACTTC.

This clonotype appeared many times. The CDR3 coding sequence is TGTGCCAGCACCAGTGGAGGGCAGGAGGGCCCAAATGAGCAGTTCTTC. Its translation: CASTSGGQEGPNEQFF. J is TRBJ2-1 and V is TRBV11-2, with TRBD2 as a possible D gene (6 bases). Trimming removed 7 bases at V and 7 bases at J, with 23 bases between. Germline-derived CDR1 and CDR2 are SGHAT and FQNNGV. The CDR3 has 16 residues.

The sample holds a few counts of this clonotype. J is TRBJ2-3 and V is TRBV12-2; TRBD2 is the table's D call, not checked against the DNA. TRBV12-2 is a known pseudogene. The CDR3 covers 16 residues. In DNA, the CDR3 is TGTGCAAGTCGCAAAATCCTAGCGGGGCCTACAGATACGCAGTATTTT. Protein: CASRKILAGPTDTQYF.

This clonotype came up many times. The J gene is TRBJ2-5, the V gene TRBV7-9; no clear D gene. Trimming cost V 1 base and J 1 base, with 4 bases left between them. The CDR3 contains 13 residues. CDR1 and CDR2 (germline): SEHNR, FQNEAQ (reference sequence). CDR3 in amino acids: CASSLVFQETQYF. The CDR3 DNA is TGTGCCAGCAGCTTAGTCTTCCAAGAGACCCAGTACTTC.

The table lists this clonotype with a few counts. The chain is built from TRBV10-3 and TRBJ2-4, with D possibly called TRBD1 or TRBD2 (5 bases each). The germline V and J ends were trimmed by 0 bases and 6 bases, with 9 bases remaining between them. The CDR3 contains 14 residues. Germline values: CDR1 ENHRY, CDR2 SYGVKD. In DNA form, the CDR3 reads TGTGCCATCAGTGAGTCCAGGGCGGGAAACATTCAGTACTTC. Protein product: CAISESRAGNIQYF.

This clonotype showed up many times. The chain uses TRBV7-9 and TRBJ2-5, with D unresolved. The V end lost 5 bases, the J end lost 1 base, and 11 bases lay between the germline ends. This CDR3 is built from 14 residues. Per the germline V gene, CDR1 is SEHNR and CDR2 is FQNEAQ (reference sequence). The CDR3 DNA reads TGTGCCAGCAGCGGTGAACAGAGCCAAGAGACCCAGTACTTC. Translated: CASSGEQSQETQYF.

This clonotype was counted many times. The chain is built from TRBV7-8 and TRBJ2-1; 9 positions agree with TRBD2. CDR3 length equals 16 residues. The V and J ends lost 0 bases and 8 bases, in that order; junction bases with no gene match: 8. CDR1 is SGHVS and CDR2 is FQNEAQ in the germline V gene. CDR3 residues: CASSLAGGGALYEQFF. The CDR3 nucleotides read TGTGCCAGCAGCTTAGCTGGCGGGGGGGCCCTGTATGAGCAGTTCTTC.

This clonotype occurred many times. V usage is TRBV28 and J usage is TRBJ2-1; 8 bases are a match to TRBD1. Trimming took 4 bases from V and 4 from J; bases not matched to a gene: 6. CDR3 size: 15 residues. CDR1 is MDHEN and CDR2 is SYDVKM in the germline V gene. The CDR3 nucleotides are TGTGCCAGCAGTTCCCGACAGGGGTTGTACAATGAGCAGTTCTTC. Its translation: CASSSRQGLYNEQFF.

In its sample, this clonotype was seen many times. V and J are TRBV20-1 and TRBJ2-3; 7 bases match TRBD1. The junction had 14 bases not matched to a gene; V was cut back by 1 base and J by 10 bases. Germline V gives CDR1 DFQATT, CDR2 SNEGSKA (reference sequence). The CDR3 has 15 amino acids. The CDR3 DNA sequence: TGCAGTGCTAGAGTTCCGACAGACAGGGATGGGGCGCAGTATTTT. It specifies CSARVPTDRDGAQYF.

This clonotype was detected a few times. The V call is TRBV28, the J call TRBJ1-5; 9 bases match TRBD1. CDR1 is MDHEN and CDR2 is SYDVKM in the germline V gene. There are 16 residues in the CDR3. With V trimmed by 1 base and J by 6 bases, 7 bases remained unmatched. The DNA of the CDR3 is TGTGCCAGCAGTTTATCGGGACAGGGAGCCGGTCAGCCCCAGCATTTT. Amino acid sequence: CASSLSGQGAGQPQHF.

The sample holds a few counts of this clonotype. V gene TRBV12-3 or TRBV12-4 combines with J gene TRBJ2-5, with D tentatively TRBD2 (5 bases). CDR3 size: 14 residues. Trimming took 3 bases from V and 0 from J, leaving 8 bases between them. This CDR3 is CASSFSGYQETQYF. Here the CDR3 DNA reads TGTGCCAGCAGTTTCTCGGGGTACCAAGAGACCCAGTACTTC.

This clonotype was seen many times. This chain joins TRBV3-1 and TRBJ1-2; TRBD1 agrees at 8 bases. The germline CDR1 and CDR2 sequences are LGHDT and YNNKEL (reference sequence). The trim removed 0 bases at V and 4 bases at J, leaving 7 bases unmatched. The CDR3 contains 16 residues. This chain's CDR3 is CASSQEVWTGTYGYTF. DNA of the CDR3: TGTGCCAGCAGCCAAGAGGTTTGGACAGGGACCTATGGCTACACCTTC.

A word on this clonotype: A much larger clone lies a single base off, so this may be a read error. The chain carries TRBV3-1 and TRBJ2-3; weak D call: TRBD2 (6 bases). In germline, CDR1 is LGHDT, CDR2 YNNKEL (reference sequence). This CDR3 comprises 15 residues. The CDR3 bases are TGTGGCAGCAGCCAAGACTGGGGGGGCACAGATACGCAGTATTTT. Amino acids: CGSSQDWGGTDTQYF.